Listed below are T cell receptor beta chains from one sample, sequenced in a study of blood T cell repertoires in COVID-19. Sequencing used immunoSEQ multiplex PCR; TCRdb keeps in-frame clones, though not all of them. The sample has approximately 210,000 clones, around four fifths seen once; the top ten hold around 2.6%. What was sequenced was peripheral blood. The receptors were sampled from a woman aged 65 to 85 with active or convalescent COVID-19. The CDR3 runs from the conserved cysteine through the conserved F or W. Each record gives: CDR3 length, D gene, J gene, V gene, clone size, CDR3 protein, CDR3 DNA. D genes are given only for firm matches. Some rows mark clone size as missing; the rest say once, few, many or name a class of expanded clone.

15	TRBD1	TRBJ1-4	TRBV5-1	-	CASSSTGLSNEKLFF	TGCGCCAGCAGCTCGACAGGGTTGTCTAATGAAAAACTGTTTTTT
13	-	TRBJ1-2	TRBV2	-	CASHSRVNYGYTF	TGTGCCAGCCATTCCCGAGTTAACTATGGCTACACCTTC
14	-	TRBJ2-1	TRBV5-1	few	CASSLGHEGDEQFF	TGCGCCAGCAGCTTGGGGCACGAGGGGGATGAGCAGTTCTTC
13	-	TRBJ1-2	TRBV3-1/TRBV3-2	-	CASSTDSVRGYTF	TGTGCCAGCAGCACTGACAGTGTGAGGGGCTACACCTTC
17	TRBD2	TRBJ2-3	TRBV4-2	-	CASSRGGPSGSTDTQYF	TGTGCCAGCAGCCGGGGAGGGCCTAGCGGTAGCACAGATACGCAGTATTTT
13	TRBD1	TRBJ2-2	TRBV7-2	few	CASSRQGGGELFF	TGTGCCAGCAGCCGACAGGGCGGCGGGGAGCTGTTTTTT
14	TRBD2	TRBJ2-3	TRBV9	-	CASSPGGFTDTQYF	TGTGCCAGCAGCCCGGGGGGATTCACAGATACGCAGTATTTT
11	-	TRBJ1-1	TRBV5-1	-	CASSYPGAAFF	TGCGCCAGCAGCTACCCGGGTGCGGCTTTCTTT
15	-	TRBJ1-2	TRBV3-1/TRBV3-2	-	CASSHAVGPGYGYTF	TGTGCCAGCAGTCACGCCGTGGGGCCTGGCTATGGCTACACCTTC
15	-	TRBJ2-1	TRBV24-1	-	CATETGGRGYNEQFF	TGTGCCACCGAAACCGGGGGCAGGGGGTACAATGAGCAGTTCTTC
16	-	TRBJ1-2	TRBV7-2	-	CASSNRPAGQIYGYTF	TGTGCCAGCAGCAACCGCCCCGCGGGGCAGATCTATGGCTACACCTTC
14	-	TRBJ1-1	TRBV10-1	-	CASSDPSSYREAFF	TGCGCCAGCAGTGATCCCTCGTCCTACCGTGAAGCTTTCTTT
11	-	TRBJ1-4	TRBV28	-	CASSFREKLFF	TGTGCCAGCAGTTTCAGGGAAAAACTGTTTTTT
13	-	TRBJ1-2	TRBV30	-	CAWSVLGTTGYTF	TGTGCCTGGAGTGTACTAGGGACAACGGGCTACACCTTC
15	-	TRBJ2-2	TRBV3-1/TRBV3-2	-	CASSQDILETGELFF	TGTGCCAGCAGCCAAGACATCTTAGAGACCGGGGAGCTGTTTTTT
14	-	TRBJ2-2	TRBV10-1	once	CASKGELGTGELFF	TGCGCCAGCAAGGGGGAGCTTGGCACCGGGGAGCTGTTTTTT
13	-	TRBJ1-2	TRBV5-4	-	CASTRGFNYGYTF	TGTGCCAGCACGCGAGGGTTTAACTATGGCTACACCTTC
14	TRBD2	TRBJ2-7	TRBV28	few	CASSEAGEVYEQYF	TGTGCCAGCAGTGAGGCGGGAGAGGTCTACGAGCAGTACTTC
15	TRBD1	TRBJ1-2	TRBV29-1	-	CSVSNRGPSIYGYTF	TGCAGCGTTTCGAACAGGGGCCCCTCAATCTATGGCTACACCTTC
15	-	TRBJ2-3	TRBV27	-	CASSLYLNREDTQYF	TGTGCCAGCAGTTTATACTTAAACAGGGAAGATACGCAGTATTTT
14	TRBD1	TRBJ1-4	TRBV6-5	-	CASTPGQGAEKLFF	TGTGCCAGCACTCCGGGACAGGGAGCTGAAAAACTGTTTTTT
15	-	TRBJ1-2	TRBV6-5	-	CASSYSQGRAGGYTF	TGTGCCAGCAGTTATTCCCAAGGGCGCGCGGGTGGCTACACCTTC
15	-	TRBJ2-1	TRBV7-9	few	CASSSSHGLPNEQFF	TGTGCCAGCAGCTCTAGCCACGGCTTGCCCAATGAGCAGTTCTTC
12	-	TRBJ1-1	TRBV30	-	CALTREGTEAFF	TGTGCCCTAACCAGGGAGGGGACTGAAGCTTTCTTT
14	TRBD1	TRBJ2-3	TRBV5-8	-	CASSTGTGSDTQYF	TGTGCCAGCAGCACCGGGACAGGGTCCGATACGCAGTATTTT
18	TRBD1	TRBJ2-3	TRBV19	-	CASIGPSYGTGGTDTQYF	TGTGCCAGTATCGGGCCAAGTTATGGGACAGGGGGCACAGATACGCAGTATTTT
15	TRBD1	TRBJ2-3	TRBV18	-	CASWIGQGAADTQYF	TGTGCCAGCTGGATCGGACAGGGGGCTGCAGATACGCAGTATTTT
17	TRBD2	TRBJ2-1	TRBV9	-	CASSPRGGSGGADEQFF	TGTGCCAGCAGCCCCCGGGGGGGTAGCGGGGGGGCGGATGAGCAGTTCTTC
15	TRBD1	TRBJ1-2	TRBV5-4	-	CASSTGQGGNYGYTF	TGTGCCAGCAGCACCGGACAGGGCGGGAACTATGGCTACACCTTC
14	-	TRBJ2-4	TRBV28	-	CATNGRPVSSRQYF	TGTGCCACCAACGGGAGACCAGTTTCGTCTCGGCAGTACTTC
19	TRBD1	TRBJ1-2	TRBV5-1	-	CASSLYGTATLLANYGYTF	TGCGCCAGCAGCCTCTACGGGACAGCCACCCTGTTAGCTAACTATGGCTACACCTTC
17	-	TRBJ2-5	TRBV19	-	CASSGGRRATERETQYF	TGTGCCAGTAGCGGAGGGAGGCGCGCGACGGAGAGAGAGACCCAGTACTTC
12	-	TRBJ2-3	TRBV29-1	-	CSVEWASDTQYF	TGCAGCGTTGAGTGGGCGTCAGATACGCAGTATTTT
14	TRBD1	TRBJ2-7	TRBV27	-	CASKGGTGVYEQYF	TGTGCCAGCAAGGGGGGGACAGGGGTTTACGAGCAGTACTTC
14	TRBD2	TRBJ2-1	TRBV11-2	few	CASDGAGAYNEQFF	TGTGCCAGCGACGGAGCGGGAGCCTACAATGAGCAGTTCTTC
13	-	TRBJ1-1	TRBV6-5	-	CASSSPGDTEAFF	TGTGCCAGCAGTTCACCGGGGGACACTGAAGCTTTCTTT